This TCR beta chain was captured by sequencing in a study of cytomegalovirus exposure and HLA in healthy donors. Study-wide background: Assignment to the Caucasian-associated ancestry cluster applied to roughly 80% of the roughly 420 genotyped donors.

Study-level points and caveats: The study had only CMV serostatus as immune exposure information. Presence/absence analyses assumed roughly uniform sequencing depth across donors, which may not hold.

About this clone itself: Its target is not known.

PCR employed 60 Vbeta and 13 Jbeta primers. Original processing methods: In a later analysis, 80 million to 100 million unique TCR beta chains included roughly 11 million shared by two or more donors. Profiled with immunoSEQ multiplex PCR; TCRdb holds only in-frame clones, not every one. V and J calls and clone size are as listed in that table; D and trimming were resolved from the DNA. The table records fewer than 200,000 clones, around 84% of them present only once. Losses at the gene ends were 7 bases for V and 10 bases for J; bases not matched to a gene: 4. The CDR3 loop spans 11 amino acids. CDR1 is MNHEY, CDR2 SVGAGI, per germline.

This sequence was found in a man aged 18-30 years in good health and CMV-seropositive. The chain recombines TRBV6-5 with TRBJ1-1, with 9 bases fitting TRBD1. Sequencing used PBMCs. CDR3 sequence reads: CASKQGAGAFF. The CDR3 DNA follows: TGTGCCAGCAAACAGGGGGCCGGAGCTTTCTTT.